This T cell receptor beta chain was documented in a study of CD8 T cells in Susac syndrome. From germline, CDR1 is LGHDT and CDR2 YNNKEL (reference sequence). Trimming took off 0 bases at V and 1 base at J, with 12 bases between the two ends. This CDR3 is built from 16 residues. Sequencing of TCR beta, carried out with a high-throughput approach, was applied to CD8+ and CD4+ T cells from the blood. RNA in amounts of roughly 0.5 to 1 ug was reverse transcribed with random hexamers. Amplification of the TCR beta CDR3 was carried out by immunoSEQ multiplex PCR, which spanned a total of 54 Vbeta and 13 Jbeta segments. MiXCR was run by TCRdb on the immunoSEQ multiplex PCR reads, yielding one entry per CDR3 protein. The sample holds about 150,000 distinct CDR3 sequences, roughly 95% seen once.

This clonotype was sampled from a human donor with multiple sclerosis. The source material was CD8+ T cells from PBMCs. The chain has TRBV3-1 and TRBJ1-1, with D maybe TRBD1 (5 bases). The CDR3 sequence: CASSQDSGGRNTEAFF. The CDR3 nucleotides read TGTGCCAGCAGCCAAGACTCGGGGGGGAGGAACACTGAAGCTTTCTTT. Together with reference TRBV3-1 and TRBJ1-1, the CDR3 gives the full variable domain: DTAVSQTPKYLVTQMGNDKSIKCEQNLGHDTMYWYKQDSKKFLKIMFSYNNKELIINETVPNRFSPKSPDKAHLNLHINSLELGDSAVYFCASSQDSGGRNTEAFFGQGTRLTVV.